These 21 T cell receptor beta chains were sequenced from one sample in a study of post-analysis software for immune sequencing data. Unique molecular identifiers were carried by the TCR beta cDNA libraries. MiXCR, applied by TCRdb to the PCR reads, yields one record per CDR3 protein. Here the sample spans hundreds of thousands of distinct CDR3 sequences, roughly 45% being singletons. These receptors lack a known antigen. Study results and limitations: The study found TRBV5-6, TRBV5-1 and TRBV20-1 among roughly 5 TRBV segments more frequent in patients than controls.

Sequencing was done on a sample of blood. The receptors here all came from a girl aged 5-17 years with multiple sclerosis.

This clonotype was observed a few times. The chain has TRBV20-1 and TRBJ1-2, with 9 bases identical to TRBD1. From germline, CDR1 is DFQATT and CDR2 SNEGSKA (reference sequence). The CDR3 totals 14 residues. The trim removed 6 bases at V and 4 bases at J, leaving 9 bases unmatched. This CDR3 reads CSAGEGQGGYGYTF. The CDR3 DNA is TGCAGTGCCGGTGAGGGACAGGGAGGCTATGGCTACACCTTC.

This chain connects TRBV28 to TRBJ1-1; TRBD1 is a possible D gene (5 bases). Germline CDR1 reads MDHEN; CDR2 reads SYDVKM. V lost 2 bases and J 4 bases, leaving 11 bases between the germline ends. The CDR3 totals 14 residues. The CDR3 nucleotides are TGTGCCAGCAGTTTAACGCGGGGGGGCACTGAAGCTTTCTTT. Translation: CASSLTRGGTEAFF.

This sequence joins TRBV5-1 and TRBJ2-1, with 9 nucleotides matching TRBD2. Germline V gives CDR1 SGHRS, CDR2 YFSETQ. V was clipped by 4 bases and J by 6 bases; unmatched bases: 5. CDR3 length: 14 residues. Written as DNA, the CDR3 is TGCGCCAGCAGCACGGGGACTAGCCGCAATGAGCAGTTCTTC. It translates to CASSTGTSRNEQFF.

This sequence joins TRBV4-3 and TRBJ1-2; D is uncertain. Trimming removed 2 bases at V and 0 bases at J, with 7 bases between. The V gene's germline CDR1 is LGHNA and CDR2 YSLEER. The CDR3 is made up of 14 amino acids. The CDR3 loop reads CASSQTQPNYGYTF. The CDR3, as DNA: TGCGCCAGCAGCCAAACTCAGCCTAACTATGGCTACACCTTC.

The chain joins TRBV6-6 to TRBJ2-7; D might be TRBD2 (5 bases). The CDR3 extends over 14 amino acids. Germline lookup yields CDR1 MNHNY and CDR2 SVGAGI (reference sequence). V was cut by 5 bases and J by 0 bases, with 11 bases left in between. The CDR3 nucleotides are TGTGCCAGCAGTGAGGACGAGGGCTCCTACGAGCAGTACTTC. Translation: CASSEDEGSYEQYF.

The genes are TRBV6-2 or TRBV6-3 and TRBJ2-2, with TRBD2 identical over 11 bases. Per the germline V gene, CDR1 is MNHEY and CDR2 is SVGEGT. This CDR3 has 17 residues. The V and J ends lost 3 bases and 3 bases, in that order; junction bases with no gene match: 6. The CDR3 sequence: CASSYDSGRVYTGELFF. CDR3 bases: TGTGCCAGCAGTTATGATAGCGGGAGGGTGTACACCGGGGAGCTGTTTTTT.

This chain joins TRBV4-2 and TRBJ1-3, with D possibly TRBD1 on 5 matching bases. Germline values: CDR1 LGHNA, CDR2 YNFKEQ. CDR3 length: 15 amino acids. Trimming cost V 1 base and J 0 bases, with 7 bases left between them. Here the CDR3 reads CASSQAGSSGNTIYF. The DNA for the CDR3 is TGTGCCAGCAGCCAAGCAGGGTCCTCTGGAAACACCATATATTTT.

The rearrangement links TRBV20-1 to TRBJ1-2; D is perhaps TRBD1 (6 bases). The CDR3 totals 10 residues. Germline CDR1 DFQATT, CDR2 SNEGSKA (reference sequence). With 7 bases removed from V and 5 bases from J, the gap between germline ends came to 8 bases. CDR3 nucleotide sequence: TGCAGTGGAGGGGGGTATGGCTACACCTTC. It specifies CSGGGYGYTF.

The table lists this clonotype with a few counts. The CDR3 here is CASSPLASTYNEQFF. The CDR3 DNA is TGTGCCAGCTCACCACTAGCGAGTACCTACAATGAGCAGTTCTTC. This chain connects TRBV18 to TRBJ2-1, with D perhaps TRBD2 (5 bases). From germline, CDR1 is KGHSH and CDR2 LQKENI. The ends were cut back, 1 base at V and 2 bases at J, with 9 bases in the middle. The length of the CDR3 is 15 residues. Variable domain in full (rest from reference TRBV18 and TRBJ2-1): NAGVMQNPRHLVRRRGQEARLRCSPMKGHSHVYWYRQLPEEGLKFMVYLQKENIIDESGMPKERFSAEFPKEGPSILRIQQVVRGDSAAYFCASSPLASTYNEQFFGPGTRLTVL.

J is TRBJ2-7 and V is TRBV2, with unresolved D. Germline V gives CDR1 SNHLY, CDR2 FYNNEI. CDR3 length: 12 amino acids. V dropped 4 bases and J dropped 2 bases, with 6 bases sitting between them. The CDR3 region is CASSVVAYEQYF. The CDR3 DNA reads TGTGCCAGCAGTGTGGTAGCCTACGAGCAGTACTTC.

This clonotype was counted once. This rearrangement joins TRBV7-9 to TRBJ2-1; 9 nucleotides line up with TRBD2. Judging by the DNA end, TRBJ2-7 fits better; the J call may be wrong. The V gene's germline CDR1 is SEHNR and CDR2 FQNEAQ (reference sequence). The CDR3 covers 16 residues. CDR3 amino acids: CASSFPASGTNNEQYF. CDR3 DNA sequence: TGTGCCAGCAGCTTTCCCGCTAGCGGGACCAACAATGAGCAGTACTTC.

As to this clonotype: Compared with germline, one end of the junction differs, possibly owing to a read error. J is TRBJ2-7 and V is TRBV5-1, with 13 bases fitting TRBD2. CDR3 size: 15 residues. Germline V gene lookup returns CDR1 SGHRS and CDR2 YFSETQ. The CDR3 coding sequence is TGCGTCAGCAGCGGGGGACTAGCGGGACTCTACGAGCAGTACTTC. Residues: CVSSGGLAGLYEQYF.

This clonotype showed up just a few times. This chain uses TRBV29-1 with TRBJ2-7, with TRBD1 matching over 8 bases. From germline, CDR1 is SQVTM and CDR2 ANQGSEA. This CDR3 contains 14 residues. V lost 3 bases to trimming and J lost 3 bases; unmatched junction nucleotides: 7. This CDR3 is CSVDPYGQGYEQYF. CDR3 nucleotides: TGCAGCGTTGATCCGTATGGACAGGGCTACGAGCAGTACTTC.

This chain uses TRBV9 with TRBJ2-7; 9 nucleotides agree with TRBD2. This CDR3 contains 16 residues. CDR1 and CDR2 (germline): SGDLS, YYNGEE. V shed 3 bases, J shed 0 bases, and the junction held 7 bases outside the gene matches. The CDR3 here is CASSAGSGRLSYEQYF. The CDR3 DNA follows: TGTGCCAGCAGCGCCGGTAGCGGGAGACTCTCCTACGAGCAGTACTTC.

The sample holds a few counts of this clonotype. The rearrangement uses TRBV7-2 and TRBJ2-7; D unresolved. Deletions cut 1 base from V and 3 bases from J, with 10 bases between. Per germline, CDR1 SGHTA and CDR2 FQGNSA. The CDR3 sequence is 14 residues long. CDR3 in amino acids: CASSLEPAGYEQYF. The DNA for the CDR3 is TGTGCCAGCAGCTTAGAGCCGGCCGGCTACGAGCAGTACTTC.

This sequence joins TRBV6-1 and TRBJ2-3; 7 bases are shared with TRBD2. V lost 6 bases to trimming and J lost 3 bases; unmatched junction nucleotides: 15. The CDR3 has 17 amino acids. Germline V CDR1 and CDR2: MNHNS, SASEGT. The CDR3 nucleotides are TGTGCCAGCAGCTCCCTCCTCGTAGCGGGCGGTACAGATACGCAGTATTTT. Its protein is CASSSLLVAGGTDTQYF.

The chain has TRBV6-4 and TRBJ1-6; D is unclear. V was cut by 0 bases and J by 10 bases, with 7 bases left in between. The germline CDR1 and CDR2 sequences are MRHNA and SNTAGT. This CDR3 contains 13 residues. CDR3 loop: CASSDSIASPLHF. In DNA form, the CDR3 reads TGTGCCAGCAGTGACTCGATAGCCTCACCCCTCCACTTT.

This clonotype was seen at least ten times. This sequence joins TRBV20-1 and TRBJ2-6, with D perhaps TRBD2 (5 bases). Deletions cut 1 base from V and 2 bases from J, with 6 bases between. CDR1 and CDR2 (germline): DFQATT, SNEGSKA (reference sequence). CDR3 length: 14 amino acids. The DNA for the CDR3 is TGCAGTGCTAGAGCGGGAACTGGGGCCAACGTCCTGACTTTC. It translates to CSARAGTGANVLTF.

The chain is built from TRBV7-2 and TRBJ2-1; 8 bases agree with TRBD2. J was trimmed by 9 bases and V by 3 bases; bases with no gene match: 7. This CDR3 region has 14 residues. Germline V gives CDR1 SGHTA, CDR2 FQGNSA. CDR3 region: CASSLAGGVGEQFF. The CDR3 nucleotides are TGTGCCAGCAGCTTGGCGGGAGGAGTTGGTGAGCAGTTCTTC.

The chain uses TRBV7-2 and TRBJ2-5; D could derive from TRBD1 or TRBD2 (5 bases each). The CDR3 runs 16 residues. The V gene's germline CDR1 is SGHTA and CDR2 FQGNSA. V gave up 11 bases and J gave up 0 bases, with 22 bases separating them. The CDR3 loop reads CADSFLRDPYQETQYF. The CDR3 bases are TGTGCCGACAGCTTTTTGAGGGATCCATACCAAGAGACCCAGTACTTC.

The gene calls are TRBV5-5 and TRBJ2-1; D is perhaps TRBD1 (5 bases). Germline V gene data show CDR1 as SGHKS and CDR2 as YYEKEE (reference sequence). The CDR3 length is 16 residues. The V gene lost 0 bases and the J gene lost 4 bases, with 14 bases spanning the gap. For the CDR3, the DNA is TGTGCCAGCAGCTTGGGGGGCACTGAATTTTACAATGAGCAGTTCTTC. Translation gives CASSLGGTEFYNEQFF.